This record concerns one TCR beta chain sequence. Repertoires were generated with immunoSEQ multiplex PCR, while TCRdb's copy carries only in-frame clones and drops some. The table has about 100,000 clones, roughly 96% seen once. The sample comes from a study of technical replicates of blood from several donors. Germline V lookup: CDR1 SGHTA, CDR2 FQGNSA. CDR3 length: 14 amino acids. V lost 1 base, J lost 3 bases, and 10 bases lay in between. J is TRBJ2-7 and V is TRBV7-2; D is unresolved. The sequence derives from a human donor in good health. Material for sequencing was T cells isolated from PBMCs. Here the CDR3 reads CASSLGGPVYEQYF. The CDR3 nucleotides read TGTGCCAGCAGCTTAGGAGGCCCCGTCTACGAGCAGTACTTC.